These 22 T cell receptor beta chains came from one sample sequenced in a study of T-cell reconstitution after alpha-beta-depleted transplantation in children. Unique molecular identifiers were incorporated when the TCRbeta library was constructed. In TCRdb, the PCR reads were re-called with MiXCR into one record per CDR3 protein. The sample records hundreds of thousands of distinct CDR3 sequences, approximately 9.8% being singletons. The material was PBMCs from the stem cell graft donor, obtained from the stem cell graft. Source of these receptors: a human donor who donated a stem cell graft to a child with SCID.

This clonotype showed up many times. V and J are TRBV20-1 and TRBJ2-2; D is ambiguous. With 0 bases removed from V and 5 bases from J, the gap between germline ends came to 7 bases. Germline V gene data show CDR1 as DFQATT and CDR2 as SNEGSKA (reference sequence). The CDR3 is 13 amino acids. The chain's CDR3 is CSARDWQTGELFF. The CDR3 region has the DNA TGCAGTGCTAGAGATTGGCAGACCGGGGAGCTGTTTTTT.

The chain employs TRBV3-1 and TRBJ2-3; 8 positions agree with TRBD2. This CDR3 spans 16 amino acids. The J segment lost 0 bases and the V segment lost 5 bases, leaving 7 bases of the junction unmatched. Germline V gene sequence: CDR1 LGHDT, CDR2 YNNKEL (reference sequence). As DNA, the CDR3 is TGTGCCAGCAGCTCTCTCGGGACTAGGAGCACAGATACGCAGTATTTT. Protein product: CASSSLGTRSTDTQYF.

This clonotype was seen only a few times. The rearrangement links TRBV20-1 to TRBJ2-7; D is uncertain. V was clipped by 0 bases and J by 6 bases, with 12 bases between them. Germline V lookup: CDR1 DFQATT, CDR2 SNEGSKA (reference sequence). This CDR3 has 13 amino acids. CDR3 loop: CSARDDSPAEQYF. CDR3 bases: TGCAGTGCTAGAGATGATTCGCCCGCCGAGCAGTACTTC.

The chain recombines TRBV7-8 with TRBJ2-3; 9 nucleotides line up with TRBD2. CDR3 length: 17 amino acids. Germline V gene lookup returns CDR1 SGHVS and CDR2 FQNEAQ. V gave up 0 bases and J gave up 1 base; unmatched junction bases: 5. The CDR3 protein is CASSLAASGERTDTQYF. The CDR3 DNA follows: TGTGCCAGCAGCTTAGCGGCTAGCGGGGAGCGCACAGATACGCAGTATTTT. Variable domain in full (rest from reference TRBV7-8 and TRBJ2-3): GAGVSQSPRYKVAKRGQDVALRCDPISGHVSLFWYQQALGQGPEFLTYFQNEAQLDKSGLPSDRFFAERPEGSVSTLKIQRTQQEDSAVYLCASSLAASGERTDTQYFGPGTRLTVL.

This clonotype was counted between two and nine times. The chain couples TRBV20-1 to TRBJ2-7; perhaps TRBD2 as D (6 bases). Trimming left V 5 bases short and J 7 bases short, with 21 bases between. Germline lookup yields CDR1 DFQATT and CDR2 SNEGSKA (reference sequence). The CDR3 is 14 residues long. The CDR3 spells CSARRGIVSGEQYF. Written as DNA, the CDR3 is TGCAGTGCTCGCCGCGGGATTGTTTCTGGGGAGCAGTACTTC.

This clonotype was detected many times. V usage is TRBV7-3 and J usage is TRBJ2-3, with 11 bases lining up with TRBD2. After removal of 4 bases from V and 1 base from J, the junction contained 4 bases not matched to a gene. CDR1 is SGHTA, CDR2 FQGTGA, per germline. This CDR3 contains 16 residues. DNA of the CDR3: TGTGCCAGCAGCTCTAGCGGGGGGCGTGGCACAGATACGCAGTATTTT. Amino acids: CASSSSGGRGTDTQYF.

This clonotype has only a few counts. V is TRBV7-9 and J is TRBJ2-5; 11 nucleotides align to TRBD2. This CDR3 has 15 residues. Germline V gene lookup returns CDR1 SEHNR and CDR2 FQNEAQ (reference sequence). Trimming took 3 bases from V and 1 from J; bases not matched to a gene: 1. The CDR3 here is CASSLTSGIQETQYF. The CDR3 DNA reads as TGTGCCAGCAGCTTGACTAGCGGGATCCAAGAGACCCAGTACTTC. The full variable domain, with the rest looked up from reference TRBV7-9 and TRBJ2-5, is DTGVSQNPRHKITKRGQNVTFRCDPISEHNRLYWYRQTLGQGPEFLTYFQNEAQLEKSRLLSDRFSAERPKGSFSTLEIQRTEQGDSAMYLCASSLTSGIQETQYFGPGTRLLVL.

The chain employs TRBV20-1 and TRBJ2-5; D call uncertain. The germline V and J ends were trimmed by 3 bases and 2 bases, with 10 bases remaining between them. Germline CDR1 and CDR2: DFQATT and SNEGSKA (reference sequence). The CDR3 extends over 13 amino acids. The CDR3 spells CSARYSYQETQYF. Here the CDR3 DNA reads TGCAGTGCTAGGTACAGCTATCAAGAGACCCAGTACTTC.

V gene TRBV7-9 combines with J gene TRBJ2-1; no firm D call. Trimming removed 3 bases from V and 9 bases from J, with 15 bases in between. The CDR3 extends over 14 amino acids. Germline CDR1 is SEHNR and CDR2 is FQNEAQ (reference sequence). CDR3 sequence (DNA): TGTGCCAGCAGCTTCGGCTGGGGATCTAGTGAGCAGTTCTTC. Protein: CASSFGWGSSEQFF.

This clonotype was seen repeatedly, ten times or more. The V gene is TRBV24-1, the J gene TRBJ2-2; possibly TRBD1 for D (7 bases). CDR1 KGHDR and CDR2 SFDVKD come from the germline V gene. The CDR3 totals 20 residues. The germline V and J ends were trimmed by 3 bases and 1 base, with 23 bases remaining between them. CDR3 amino acids: CATSDPQGRQLRGNTGELFF. CDR3 in DNA: TGTGCCACCAGTGATCCACAGGGGAGGCAACTCCGGGGGAACACCGGGGAGCTGTTTTTT.

This clonotype has at least ten counts. The CDR3 DNA reads as TGTGCCAGCAGTCCGGGGGTGAACACTGAAGCTTTCTTT. This sequence encodes CASSPGVNTEAFF. V is TRBV12-3 or TRBV12-4 and J is TRBJ1-1; the D gene is possibly TRBD1 (5 bases). The CDR3 has 13 residues. V was pared by 5 bases and J by 0 bases, with 7 bases between.

The chain recombines TRBV20-1 with TRBJ2-3; TRBD2 matches at 12 bases. This CDR3 has 12 residues. Germline V CDR1 and CDR2: DFQATT, SNEGSKA (reference sequence). J was trimmed by 10 bases and V by 5 bases; bases with no gene match: 4. DNA for the CDR3: TGCAGTGCTCCCACTAGCGGGGGGCCGCAGTATTTT. This sequence encodes CSAPTSGGPQYF.

This clonotype occurred many times. This chain joins TRBV14 and TRBJ2-1, with 11 bases that match TRBD2. V dropped 2 bases and J dropped 3; count of bases not matched to a gene: 6. This CDR3 is built from 17 residues. Per germline, CDR1 SGHDN and CDR2 FVKESK. CDR3 nucleotide sequence: TGTGCCAGCAGCCAACTCACTAGCGGGGGAGGCTACAATGAGCAGTTCTTC. This gives the protein CASSQLTSGGGYNEQFF.

This chain uses TRBV11-1 with TRBJ2-7, with 7 nucleotides matching TRBD1. CDR1 is SGHAT, CDR2 FQDESV, per germline (reference sequence). The CDR3 totals 15 residues. V lost 3 bases and J lost 0; bases outside the gene matches: 5. CDR3 in amino acids: CASSFGQVSSYEQYF. The CDR3 region has the DNA TGTGCCAGCAGCTTTGGACAGGTTAGCTCCTACGAGCAGTACTTC.

This clonotype was seen only a few times. The chain employs TRBV25-1 and TRBJ1-1; D remains unclear. Germline V gives CDR1 MGHDK, CDR2 SYGVNS. V was trimmed by 4 bases and J by 7 bases, leaving 10 bases between them. The CDR3 is made up of 12 amino acids. The CDR3 is CASSAGLNEAFF. The CDR3 DNA follows: TGTGCCAGCAGTGCTGGACTTAATGAAGCTTTCTTT.

This clonotype was seen at least ten times. The J gene is TRBJ1-1, the V gene TRBV5-1; 8 positions agree with TRBD1. CDR3 length: 14 residues. Germline-derived CDR1 and CDR2 are SGHRS and YFSETQ. Losses at the gene ends were 6 bases for V and 1 base for J; bases not matched to a gene: 5. The CDR3 DNA reads as TGCGCCAGCAAGATACAGGGGGAGAACACTGAAGCTTTCTTT. As protein: CASKIQGENTEAFF.

The chain couples TRBV6-2 or TRBV6-3 to TRBJ2-3; no clear D gene. The CDR3 contains 14 residues. V lost 0 bases, J lost 0 bases, and 4 bases lay in between. Germline V CDR1 and CDR2: MNHEY, SVGEGT. In DNA form, the CDR3 reads TGTGCCAGCAGTTACTCGAGAAGCACAGATACGCAGTATTTT. This gives the protein CASSYSRSTDTQYF.

This clonotype was detected a few times. The chain recombines TRBV10-3 with TRBJ1-4; D unclear. This CDR3 has 14 residues. V was pared by 0 bases and J by 3 bases, with 5 bases between. CDR1 is ENHRY and CDR2 is SYGVKD in the germline V gene. The CDR3 is CAISESGPNEKLFF. As DNA, the CDR3 is TGTGCCATCAGTGAGTCTGGGCCTAATGAAAAACTGTTTTTT.

Ten or more counts support this clonotype. The chain links TRBV5-1 to TRBJ1-4; D not resolved. The V end lost 4 bases, the J end lost 5 bases, and 15 bases lay between the germline ends. The CDR3 covers 15 residues. In germline, CDR1 is SGHRS, CDR2 YFSETQ. As DNA, the CDR3 is TGCGCCAGCAGCCCCCGGACGGATTCAAATGAAAAACTGTTTTTT. This translates into CASSPRTDSNEKLFF.

V gene TRBV23-1 combines with J gene TRBJ1-5, with D maybe TRBD1 (6 bases). TRBV23-1 is an ORF, and what it does is uncertain. The CDR3 is 16 amino acids. V shed 1 base and J shed 4 bases, with 14 bases lying between them. CDR3 sequence (DNA): TGCGCCAGCAGTCAATGTGCCAGGGGATTGAATCAGCCCCAGCATTTT. Translation: CASSQCARGLNQPQHF.

This clonotype occurred a few times. The rearrangement joins TRBV29-1 to TRBJ1-2; TRBD1 matches 8 bases. Trimming removed 3 bases from V and 5 bases from J; junction bases left unmatched: 2. Germline CDR1 SQVTM, CDR2 ANQGSEA. The CDR3 runs 12 residues. The CDR3 loop is CSVERQGYGYTF. The CDR3 DNA reads as TGCAGCGTTGAGCGACAGGGGTATGGCTACACCTTC.

The chain uses TRBV12-3 or TRBV12-4 and TRBJ2-2, with D possibly being TRBD1 or TRBD2 (5 bases each). CDR3 length: 17 amino acids. Between the trimmed V and J ends, which lost 8 bases and 2 bases, there was a span of 21 bases. CDR3 nucleotides: TGTGCCAGCGGCCCGATTGGAGGATGGGGCAACACCGGGGAGCTGTTTTTT. This encodes CASGPIGGWGNTGELFF.